The 24 T cell receptor beta chains given below trace back to one sample, sequenced in a study of T-cell memory formation after mild COVID-19. A single record per CDR3 protein comes from TCRdb applying MiXCR to the 5' RACE reads. The sample has 140,000 to 150,000 distinct CDR3 sequences, about 25% seen once. The sample taken for sequencing was PBMCs or a T cell subset sorted from them (not recorded which). Receptor source: an adult woman who had mild COVID-19 (a few samples of this study predate the infection). Cell type and time point are not known.

This clonotype was observed a few times. The chain uses TRBV6-2 or TRBV6-3 and TRBJ2-5; D is uncertain. The germline V gene encodes CDR1 MNHEY and CDR2 SVGEGT. Trimming cost V 5 bases and J 6 bases, with 1 base left between them. The length of the CDR3 is 9 residues. Here the CDR3 DNA reads TGTGCCAGCAGTCAGACCCAGTACTTC. Amino acid sequence: CASSQTQYF.

The V and J genes are TRBV7-2 and TRBJ1-2, with D possibly TRBD1 on 6 matching bases. V dropped 4 bases and J dropped 1 base, with 16 bases sitting between them. This CDR3 region has 16 residues. Germline assignment: CDR1 SGHTA and CDR2 FQGNSA. The CDR3 region has the DNA TGTGCCAGCAGCTCCTCACCGGGGGCACTTAACTATGGCTACACCTTC. It encodes CASSSSPGALNYGYTF.

This clonotype was picked up a small number of times. The DNA of the CDR3 is TGTGCCAGCATGGACATATCCACAGATACGCAGTATTTT. Protein sequence: CASMDISTDTQYF. The chain employs TRBV12-3 or TRBV12-4 and TRBJ2-3; possibly TRBD1 for D (5 bases). V lost 7 bases to trimming and J lost 2 bases, with 10 bases between them. The length of the CDR3 is 13 residues.

The genes are TRBV27 and TRBJ2-7; 10 bases line up with TRBD1. There are 14 residues in the CDR3. Germline CDR1 and CDR2: MNHEY and SMNVEV (reference sequence). The V and J ends lost 6 bases and 6 bases, in that order; junction bases with no gene match: 8. The CDR3 bases are TGTGCCAGCAGGGTCGGGACAGGGGTAACCGAGCAGTACTTC. It specifies CASRVGTGVTEQYF.

This clonotype was counted only a few times. V gene TRBV7-6 combines with J gene TRBJ2-2, with a possible D match to TRBD1 (5 bases). CDR1 is SGHVS, CDR2 FNYEAQ, per germline. Trimming removed 3 bases at V and 0 bases at J, with 11 bases between. The CDR3 spans 16 residues. The chain's CDR3 is CASSFLDNPNTGELFF. The CDR3 nucleotides are TGTGCCAGCAGCTTTTTGGACAACCCGAACACCGGGGAGCTGTTTTTT.

The chain links TRBV5-1 to TRBJ2-5, with 7 bases matching TRBD2. The CDR3 has 13 residues. Germline values: CDR1 SGHRS, CDR2 YFSETQ. Trimming took 5 bases from V and 5 from J; bases not matched to a gene: 6. CDR3 sequence: CASRTTSAETQYF. The CDR3 nucleotides read TGCGCCAGCAGAACCACTAGCGCGGAGACCCAGTACTTC.

In its sample, this clonotype was seen a few times. The rearrangement uses TRBV10-3 and TRBJ2-5; TRBD2 might be the D (5 bases). Between the trimmed V and J ends, which lost 6 bases and 5 bases, there was a span of 19 bases. Germline CDR1 is ENHRY and CDR2 is SYGVKD. There are 15 residues in the CDR3. The CDR3 reads CAIRATGPGVETQYF. The CDR3 nucleotides are TGTGCCATCAGGGCCACCGGGCCCGGGGTGGAGACCCAGTACTTC.

The gene calls are TRBV5-1 and TRBJ1-2; TRBD1 agrees at 8 bases. The CDR3 is 14 residues long. V trimming: 0 bases; J trimming: 6 bases; junction bases outside the gene matches: 4. In germline, CDR1 is SGHRS, CDR2 YFSETQ. CDR3 coding DNA: TGCGCCAGCAGCTTGGCTTCAGGGGGCGATGGCTACACCTTC. Protein product: CASSLASGGDGYTF.

The chain couples TRBV19 to TRBJ1-1; D is possibly TRBD1 (5 bases). The germline gives CDR1 LNHDA, CDR2 SQIVND (reference sequence). V lost 3 bases and J lost 5, with 22 bases in between. The length of the CDR3 is 17 residues. The CDR3 reads CASSIKQIGAMGTEAFF. For the CDR3, the DNA is TGTGCCAGTAGTATTAAACAGATCGGGGCCATGGGGACTGAAGCTTTCTTT.

A few counts support this clonotype. V and J are TRBV5-6 and TRBJ2-1; 12 bases fit TRBD2. This CDR3 spans 18 amino acids. J lost 0 bases, V lost 0 bases, and 4 bases had no gene match. Looked up from germline, CDR1 is SGHDT and CDR2 is YYEEEE. The CDR3 region is CASSLELAGGSSYNEQFF. The CDR3 nucleotides are TGTGCCAGCAGCTTGGAACTAGCGGGGGGCAGCTCCTACAATGAGCAGTTCTTC.

In its sample, this clonotype was seen a few times. This chain uses TRBV29-1 with TRBJ1-2; D is possibly TRBD1 (6 bases). This CDR3 spans 13 amino acids. The V end lost 2 bases, the J end lost 7 bases, and 14 bases lay between the germline ends. From germline, CDR1 is SQVTM and CDR2 ANQGSEA. The CDR3 coding sequence is TGCAGCGTTGAAATGTTGGGGGGCCCTGGCTACACCTTC. This encodes CSVEMLGGPGYTF. Filled out from reference TRBV29-1 and TRBJ1-2, the complete variable domain reads SAVISQKPSRDICQRGTSLTIQCQVDSQVTMMFWYRQQPGQSLTLIATANQGSEATYESGFVIDKFPISRPNLTFSTLTVSNMSPEDSSIYLCSVEMLGGPGYTFGSGTRLTVV.

The chain carries TRBV30 and TRBJ2-1; D is undetermined. CDR3 length: 17 amino acids. Germline CDR1 and CDR2: GTSNPN and SVGIG (reference sequence). Trimming pared 0 bases from V and 0 bases from J, leaving 15 bases between. CDR3 region: CAWSVRLARSSYNEQFF. DNA for the CDR3: TGTGCCTGGAGTGTTCGGCTGGCCCGGAGCTCCTACAATGAGCAGTTCTTC.

This clonotype was seen a few times. The rearrangement links TRBV14 to TRBJ1-1; the D gene is possibly TRBD1 (6 bases). V was clipped by 0 bases and J by 5 bases, with 13 bases between them. Looked up from germline, CDR1 is SGHDN and CDR2 is FVKESK. The CDR3 runs to 15 residues. The chain's CDR3 is CASSQDFRGRTEAFF. DNA of the CDR3: TGTGCCAGCAGCCAAGATTTCCGGGGGCGGACTGAAGCTTTCTTT.

This clonotype was counted only a few times. The chain joins TRBV18 to TRBJ2-7, with a possible D match to TRBD2 (5 bases). CDR3 size: 14 residues. V was clipped by 6 bases and J by 1 base, with 13 bases between them. The germline CDR1 and CDR2 sequences are KGHSH and LQKENI. CDR3: CASSSSRDSYEQYF. Here the CDR3 DNA reads TGTGCCAGCTCCAGCAGCCGGGATTCCTACGAGCAGTACTTC.

The chain is built from TRBV10-3 and TRBJ2-5; the match to TRBD2 covers 14 bases. Per the germline V gene, CDR1 is ENHRY and CDR2 is SYGVKD. CDR3 length: 17 amino acids. Germline trimming cut 0 bases from V and 7 bases from J; bases unmatched to any gene: 7. The CDR3 nucleotides are TGTGCCATCAGTGAGTCGGAAGGACTAGCGGGGGGATGGACCCAGTACTTC. This translates into CAISESEGLAGGWTQYF.

The chain joins TRBV20-1 to TRBJ2-3, with 9 nucleotides matching TRBD1. Germline values: CDR1 DFQATT, CDR2 SNEGSKA (reference sequence). The CDR3 covers 12 residues. With 5 bases clipped from V and 4 bases from J, the junction kept 1 base outside the gene matches. Here the CDR3 reads CSARTGADTQYF. As DNA, the CDR3 is TGCAGTGCTCGGACAGGGGCAGATACGCAGTATTTT.

This rearrangement joins TRBV30 to TRBJ2-2; D unresolved. V dropped 2 bases and J dropped 6 bases, with 10 bases sitting between them. CDR1 is GTSNPN and CDR2 is SVGIG in the germline V gene (reference sequence). The CDR3 totals 13 residues. In DNA, the CDR3 is TGTGCCTGGAGTTGGAGTCGGGCCGGGGAGCTGTTTTTT. Translated, it gives CAWSWSRAGELFF.

The chain links TRBV29-1 to TRBJ2-7, with D perhaps matching TRBD2 (5 bases). V lost 8 bases to trimming and J lost 0 bases, with 14 bases between them. This CDR3 region has 13 residues. Germline CDR1 is SQVTM and CDR2 is ANQGSEA. This CDR3 reads CSFSDGFSYEQYF. The CDR3, as DNA: TGCAGCTTTAGCGACGGCTTCTCCTACGAGCAGTACTTC.

In its sample, this clonotype was seen once. The chain carries TRBV10-3 and TRBJ1-2; TRBD1 aligns across 7 bases. With 8 bases clipped from V and 3 bases from J, the junction kept 0 bases outside the gene matches. Per germline, CDR1 ENHRY and CDR2 SYGVKD. CDR3 length equals 11 residues. The CDR3 region is CAIGTDYGYTF. The CDR3 nucleotides read TGTGCCATCGGGACAGACTATGGCTACACCTTC.

This clonotype occurred many times. This chain connects TRBV11-2 to TRBJ2-3; 9 positions agree with TRBD1. V was clipped by 8 bases and J by 4 bases; unmatched bases: 13. CDR1 SGHAT and CDR2 FQNNGV come from the germline V gene. The CDR3 totals 16 residues. CDR3 residues: CASDGKDRGLSDTQYF. The CDR3 DNA sequence: TGTGCCAGCGACGGGAAGGACAGGGGCCTGTCAGATACGCAGTATTTT.

V usage is TRBV19 and J usage is TRBJ1-1; D remains ambiguous. Germline values: CDR1 LNHDA, CDR2 SQIVND (reference sequence). The CDR3 spans 14 residues. Trimming left V 3 bases short and J 5 bases short, with 13 bases between. CDR3 amino acids: CASSIDPMETEAFF. CDR3 DNA sequence: TGTGCCAGTAGTATTGATCCGATGGAGACTGAAGCTTTCTTT.

The sample holds one count of this clonotype. V usage is TRBV4-1 and J usage is TRBJ2-3; TRBD2 matches 7 bases. The CDR3 extends over 16 amino acids. CDR1 is MGHRA and CDR2 is YSYEKL in the germline V gene. The ends lost 4 bases at V and 4 bases at J; junction bases unmatched: 11. This chain's CDR3 is CASSPFGAGTADTQYF. CDR3 DNA sequence: TGCGCCAGCAGCCCCTTCGGAGCGGGGACCGCAGATACGCAGTATTTT.

The table lists this clonotype with a few counts. The chain employs TRBV6-5 and TRBJ2-7, with D tentatively TRBD2 (6 bases). Per the germline V gene, CDR1 is MNHEY and CDR2 is SVGAGI. The CDR3 spans 15 residues. The V end lost 4 bases, the J end lost 0 bases, and 13 bases lay between the germline ends. As DNA, the CDR3 is TGTGCCAGCAGTTTGGAGGGAACAGACTCCTACGAGCAGTACTTC. It encodes CASSLEGTDSYEQYF.

This clonotype was seen a handful of times. The chain combines TRBV13 with TRBJ2-7, with 7 bases matching TRBD1. V shed 1 base and J 0 bases; nucleotides not matched to a gene: 3. The CDR3 length is 15 residues. Germline CDR1 reads PRHDT; CDR2 reads FYEKMQ (reference sequence). The CDR3 reads CASSLERGHSYEQYF. The CDR3 bases are TGTGCCAGCAGCTTAGAGAGGGGGCACTCCTACGAGCAGTACTTC.